Below, 9 T cell receptor beta chains from the same sample are listed, as sequenced in a study of blood T cell repertoires in COVID-19. Assay used: immunoSEQ multiplex PCR; TCRdb lists only in-frame clones, some missing. This repertoire shows around 100,000 clones, 75% to 90% found once; its top ten account for roughly 7.9%. The sample consisted of peripheral blood. These receptor sequences come from a man between 65 and 85 years old with acute or convalescent COVID-19.

The J gene is TRBJ1-3, the V gene TRBV3-1 (or the pseudogene TRBV3-2); weak D call: TRBD1 (5 bases). Germline CDR1 and CDR2: LGHDT and YNNKEL (reference sequence). The CDR3 spans 14 residues. With 7 bases removed from V and 2 bases from J, the gap between germline ends came to 12 bases. The CDR3 region has the DNA TGTGCCAGCAAATTTCGGGGGGCTGGAAACACCATATATTTT. Its translation is CASKFRGAGNTIYF.

The chain recombines TRBV10-3 with TRBJ1-1; D remains ambiguous. Germline CDR1 is ENHRY and CDR2 is SYGVKD. Trimming left V 9 bases short and J 0 bases short, with 11 bases between. This CDR3 is 13 amino acids long. CDR3 protein: CAITAVVNTEAFF. The CDR3 coding sequence is TGTGCCATTACGGCGGTTGTGAACACTGAAGCTTTCTTT.

J is TRBJ2-1 and V is TRBV4-2; possible D gene TRBD2, 6 bases. CDR1 and CDR2 (germline): LGHNA, YNFKEQ. CDR3 size: 15 residues. Trimming took 1 base from V and 9 from J, leaving 16 bases between them. CDR3 sequence reads: CASSQVWEENSEQFF. In DNA, the CDR3 is TGTGCCAGCAGCCAAGTATGGGAGGAGAACTCTGAGCAGTTCTTC.

This clone was seen once. This chain uses TRBV18 with TRBJ1-6; 7 bases fit TRBD1. Germline CDR1 KGHSH, CDR2 LQKENI. This CDR3 has 15 residues. The junction had 4 bases not matched to a gene; V was cut back by 2 bases and J by 6 bases. The DNA for the CDR3 is TGTGCCAGCTCACCAACCGGGACAGTTAATTCACCCCTCCACTTT. It encodes CASSPTGTVNSPLHF.

This chain connects TRBV29-1 to TRBJ2-2, with D possibly TRBD1 on 5 matching bases. The CDR3 runs 14 residues. Germline lookup yields CDR1 SQVTM and CDR2 ANQGSEA. V dropped 4 bases and J dropped 3 bases, with 12 bases sitting between them. The CDR3 DNA reads TGCAGCGTTGGGTGGGCAGGGCACACCGGGGAGCTGTTTTTT. Translation gives CSVGWAGHTGELFF.

This chain joins TRBV29-1 and TRBJ1-1; unclear D gene. The CDR3 consists of 13 residues. With 5 bases removed from V and 6 bases from J, the gap between germline ends came to 16 bases. Per germline, CDR1 SQVTM and CDR2 ANQGSEA. CDR3 sequence (DNA): TGCAGCGTTATCCGGGATTACAGCGCTGAAGCTTTCTTT. Its translation is CSVIRDYSAEAFF.

The chain recombines TRBV3-1 (or the pseudogene TRBV3-2) with TRBJ2-7, with D possibly being TRBD2 (5 bases). Germline V gene sequence: CDR1 LGHDT, CDR2 YNNKEL (reference sequence). The CDR3 has 12 amino acids. The V gene lost 2 bases and the J gene lost 6 bases, with 8 bases spanning the gap. CDR3 loop: CASSQSGTEQYF. CDR3 bases: TGTGCCAGCAGCCAAAGCGGAACCGAGCAGTACTTC.

The genes are TRBV11-2 and TRBJ1-3; D is ambiguous. The V gene lost 0 bases and the J gene lost 0 bases, with 12 bases spanning the gap. The CDR3 runs to 17 residues. Germline CDR1 reads SGHAT; CDR2 reads FQNNGV. The CDR3, as DNA: TGTGCCAGCAGCTTAGATGGAGGATTGGGCTCTGGAAACACCATATATTTT. Protein product: CASSLDGGLGSGNTIYF.

This chain joins TRBV10-3 and TRBJ2-2, with TRBD1 matching over 8 bases. With 8 bases clipped from V and 2 bases from J, the junction kept 16 bases outside the gene matches. The germline CDR1 and CDR2 sequences are ENHRY and SYGVKD. The CDR3 runs 18 residues. CDR3 nucleotide sequence: TGTGCCATCCCCCGCACTCTCGGACAGGGCTCCAACACCGGGGAGCTGTTTTTT. The encoded protein is CAIPRTLGQGSNTGELFF.